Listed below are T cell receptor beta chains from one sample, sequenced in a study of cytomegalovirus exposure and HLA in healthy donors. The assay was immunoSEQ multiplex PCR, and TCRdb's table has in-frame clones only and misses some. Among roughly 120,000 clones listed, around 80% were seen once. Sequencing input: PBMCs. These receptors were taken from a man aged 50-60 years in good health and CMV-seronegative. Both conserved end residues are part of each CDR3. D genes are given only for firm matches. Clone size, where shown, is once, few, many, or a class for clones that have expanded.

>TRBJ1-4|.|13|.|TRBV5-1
CASSLQEGKKLFF
TGCGCCAGCAGCTTGCAGGAGGGAAAAAAACTGTTTTTT
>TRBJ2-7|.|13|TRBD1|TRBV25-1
CASSKQGAREQYF
TGTGCCAGCAGTAAACAGGGGGCGAGAGAGCAGTACTTC
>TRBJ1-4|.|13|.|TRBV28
CASTVGSGEKLFF
TGTGCCAGCACCGTGGGGAGTGGGGAAAAACTGTTTTTT
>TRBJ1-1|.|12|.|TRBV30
CAWSRRRREAFF
TGTGCCTGGAGTCGTCGGAGACGTGAAGCTTTCTTT
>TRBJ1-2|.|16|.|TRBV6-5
CASSYGGSKPNYGYTF
TGTGCCAGCAGTTACGGCGGGAGCAAGCCTAACTATGGCTACACCTTC
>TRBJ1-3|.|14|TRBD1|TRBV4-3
CASSPGQGGNTIYF
TGCGCCAGCAGCCCAGGACAGGGAGGAAACACCATATATTTT
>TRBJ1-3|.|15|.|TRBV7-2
CASSFGRLSGNTIYF
TGTGCCAGCAGCTTCGGCCGACTCTCTGGAAACACCATATATTTT
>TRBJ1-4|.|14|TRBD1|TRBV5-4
CASSSTGTNEKLFF
TGTGCCAGCAGCTCGACAGGGACTAATGAAAAACTGTTTTTT
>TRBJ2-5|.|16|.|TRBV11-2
CASSSLQGPRQETQYF
TGTGCCAGCAGCTCATTACAGGGCCCACGACAAGAGACCCAGTACTTC
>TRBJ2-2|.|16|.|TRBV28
CASREAGTPNTGELFF
TGTGCCAGCAGGGAAGCGGGGACACCGAACACCGGGGAGCTGTTTTTT
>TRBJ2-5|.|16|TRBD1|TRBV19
CASSTLPGTGYETQYF
TGTGCCAGTAGTACCCTACCCGGGACAGGGTACGAGACCCAGTACTTC
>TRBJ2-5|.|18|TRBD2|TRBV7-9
CASSLAGISGGRQETQYF
TGTGCCAGCAGCTTAGCGGGGATTTCGGGGGGGCGTCAAGAGACCCAGTACTTC
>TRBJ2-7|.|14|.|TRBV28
CASRGQGYGYEQYF
TGTGCCAGCAGAGGGCAGGGTTACGGCTACGAGCAGTACTTC
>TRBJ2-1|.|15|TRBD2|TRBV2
CASTRTSGSLGEQFF
TGTGCCAGCACCCGGACTAGCGGGAGTTTGGGTGAGCAGTTCTTC
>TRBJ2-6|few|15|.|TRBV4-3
CASSQGGVGANVLTF
TGCGCCAGCAGCCAAGGGGGAGTTGGGGCCAACGTCCTGACTTTC
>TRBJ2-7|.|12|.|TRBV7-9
CASSLLRYEQYF
TGTGCCAGCAGCCTACTACGGTACGAGCAGTACTTC
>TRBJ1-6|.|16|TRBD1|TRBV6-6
CASSYHRGLESSPLHF
TGTGCCAGCAGTTATCACAGGGGGCTGGAAAGTTCACCCCTCCACTTT
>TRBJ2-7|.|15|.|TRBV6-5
CASSYSRSESYEQYF
TGTGCCAGCAGTTACTCGAGGTCAGAATCCTACGAGCAGTACTTC
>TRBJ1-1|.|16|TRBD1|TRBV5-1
CASSSGMDRGRTEAFF
TGCGCCAGCAGCTCAGGAATGGACAGGGGGCGCACTGAAGCTTTCTTT
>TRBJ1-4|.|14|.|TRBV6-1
CASRGGVTNEKLFF
TGTGCCAGCAGGGGAGGGGTAACTAATGAAAAACTGTTTTTT
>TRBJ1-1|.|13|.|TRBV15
CATRTAVESEAFF
TGTGCCACCAGAACCGCTGTAGAGTCTGAAGCTTTCTTT
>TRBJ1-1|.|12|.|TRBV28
CASSAFVGRAFF
TGTGCCAGCAGCGCGTTTGTGGGGCGGGCTTTCTTT
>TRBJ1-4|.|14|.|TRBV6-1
CASTVSRSNEKLFF
TGTGCCAGCACCGTTTCACGGAGTAATGAAAAACTGTTTTTT
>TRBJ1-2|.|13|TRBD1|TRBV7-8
CASSPRDRDGYTF
TGTGCCAGCAGCCCACGGGACAGGGATGGCTACACCTTC
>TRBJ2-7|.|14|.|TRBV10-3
CAISERAEGNEQYF
TGTGCCATCAGTGAGAGGGCAGAGGGTAACGAGCAGTACTTC
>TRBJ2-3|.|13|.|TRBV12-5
CASVEGGTDTQYF
TGTGCTAGTGTGGAAGGGGGCACAGATACGCAGTATTTT
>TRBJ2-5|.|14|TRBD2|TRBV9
CASSVTSGQETQYF
TGTGCCAGCAGCGTTACTAGCGGGCAAGAGACCCAGTACTTC
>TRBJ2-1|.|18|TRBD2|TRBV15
CATREPRTSGGDYNEQFF
TGTGCCACCAGAGAACCCAGGACTAGCGGGGGGGATTACAATGAGCAGTTCTTC
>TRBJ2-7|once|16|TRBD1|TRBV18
CASSPKSDRFPYEQYF
TGTGCCAGCTCACCTAAATCGGACAGGTTCCCCTACGAGCAGTACTTC
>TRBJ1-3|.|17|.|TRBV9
CASSVLQDSSSGNTIYF
TGTGCCAGCAGCGTACTCCAGGACTCAAGCTCTGGAAACACCATATATTTT
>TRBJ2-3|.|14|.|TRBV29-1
CSVERDFSTDTQYF
TGCAGCGTTGAGAGGGACTTCTCCACAGATACGCAGTATTTT
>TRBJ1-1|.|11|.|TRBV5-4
CASSRGDMAFF
TGTGCCAGCAGCCGGGGGGATATGGCTTTCTTT
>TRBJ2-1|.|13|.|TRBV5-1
CASSLAITNEQFF
TGCGCCAGCAGCTTAGCAATAACCAATGAGCAGTTCTTC
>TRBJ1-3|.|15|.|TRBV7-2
CASRLGGSSGNTIYF
TGTGCCAGCAGGTTGGGCGGGAGCTCTGGAAACACCATATATTTT
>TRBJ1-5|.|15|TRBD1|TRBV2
CASSEGQTSNQPQHF
TGTGCCAGCAGTGAGGGACAGACTAGCAATCAGCCCCAGCATTTT
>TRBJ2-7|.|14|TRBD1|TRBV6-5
CASSYRDSLYEQYF
TGTGCCAGCAGTTACAGGGACAGCCTCTACGAGCAGTACTTC
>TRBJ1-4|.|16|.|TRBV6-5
CASSYEEGNPNEKLFF
TGTGCCAGCAGTTACGAGGAGGGGAATCCTAATGAAAAACTGTTTTTT
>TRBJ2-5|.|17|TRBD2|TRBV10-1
CASSEPASGGWQETQYF
TGCGCCAGCAGTGAGCCGGCTAGCGGGGGGTGGCAAGAGACCCAGTACTTC
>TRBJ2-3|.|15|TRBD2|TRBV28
CASRRTSGRQDTQYF
TGTGCCAGCAGGAGGACTAGCGGGAGGCAAGATACGCAGTATTTT
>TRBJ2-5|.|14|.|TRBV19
CASSLQGGQETQYF
TGTGCCAGTAGTTTACAGGGGGGGCAAGAGACCCAGTACTTC
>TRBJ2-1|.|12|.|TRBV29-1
CSVAEGRIEQFF
TGCAGCGTTGCGGAGGGGCGCATTGAGCAGTTCTTC
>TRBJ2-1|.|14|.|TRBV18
CASSPTGDTGEQFF
TGTGCCAGCTCACCTACGGGAGATACTGGTGAGCAGTTCTTC
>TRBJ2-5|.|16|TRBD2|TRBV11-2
CASSSRLAGGQETQYF
TGTGCCAGCAGCTCCAGACTAGCGGGGGGCCAAGAGACCCAGTACTTC
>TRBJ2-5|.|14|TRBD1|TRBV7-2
CASSFNRGRETQYF
TGTGCCAGCAGCTTCAATAGGGGGCGGGAGACCCAGTACTTC
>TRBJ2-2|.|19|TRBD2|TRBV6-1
CASSEARLAGGPGTGELFF
TGTGCCAGCAGTGAAGCCCGACTAGCGGGGGGGCCGGGCACCGGGGAGCTGTTTTTT
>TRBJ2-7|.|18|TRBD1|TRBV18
CASSLLPGTDTIVYEQYF
TGTGCCAGCTCACTTCTCCCCGGGACAGACACTATCGTCTACGAGCAGTACTTC
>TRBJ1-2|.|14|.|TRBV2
CASSESRGNYGYTF
TGTGCCAGCAGTGAATCGCGGGGAAACTATGGCTACACCTTC
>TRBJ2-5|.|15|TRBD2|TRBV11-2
CASSSTGTSGETQYF
TGTGCCAGCAGCTCCACCGGGACTAGCGGGGAGACCCAGTACTTC
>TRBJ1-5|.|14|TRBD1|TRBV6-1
CASYPRTGDQPQHF
TGTGCCAGCTACCCTCGGACAGGGGATCAGCCCCAGCATTTT
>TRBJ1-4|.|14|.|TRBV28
CARVRFRAGEKLFF
TGTGCTAGGGTAAGGTTCAGGGCCGGAGAAAAACTGTTTTTT
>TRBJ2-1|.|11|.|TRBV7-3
CASSGGGEQFF
TGTGCCAGCAGCGGAGGCGGGGAGCAGTTCTTC